The 27 T cell receptor beta chains given below trace back to one sample, sequenced in a study of siplizumab effects on memory and regulatory T cells. Libraries were prepared by immunoSEQ multiplex PCR; TCRdb keeps only in-frame clonotypes and omits some of them. The top ten hold around 0.73% of the sample, which has some 100,000 clones, roughly nine tenths seen once. What was sequenced was Tregs sorted from blood. The receptors derive from a human donor in good health.

CDR3 sequence: CASSLAGQGVSEQFF. As DNA, the CDR3 is TGTGCCAGCAGCTTAGCTGGGCAGGGGGTAAGTGAGCAGTTCTTC. The gene calls are TRBV7-2 and TRBJ2-1, with 7 nucleotides matching TRBD1. CDR3 size: 15 residues. Germline V CDR1 and CDR2: SGHTA, FQGNSA. Trimming cost V 0 bases and J 9 bases; bases outside gene matches: 8.

The CDR3 loop is CASSLINRPGIQYF. CDR3 DNA sequence: TGTGCCAGCAGCTTGATAAACAGGCCGGGGATTCAGTACTTC. This rearrangement joins TRBV5-6 to TRBJ2-4, with D perhaps being TRBD1 or TRBD2 (5 bases each). Deletions cut 1 base from V and 10 bases from J, with 15 bases between. Germline V CDR1 and CDR2: SGHDT, YYEEEE. This CDR3 contains 14 residues.

The V gene is TRBV5-1, the J gene TRBJ2-3; no definite D call. Germline V gene lookup returns CDR1 SGHRS and CDR2 YFSETQ. CDR3 size: 15 residues. Trimming shortened V by 1 base and J by 0 bases, and 9 bases separated the two germline ends. CDR3 sequence: CASSLSRSSTDTQYF. CDR3 DNA: TGCGCCAGCAGCTTGTCCCGTAGTAGCACAGATACGCAGTATTTT.

This chain links TRBV6-5 with TRBJ2-7, with D unclear. From germline, CDR1 is MNHEY and CDR2 SVGAGI. The V end lost 6 bases, the J end lost 3 bases, and 15 bases lay between the germline ends. The CDR3 is made up of 14 amino acids. Here the CDR3 reads CASRPSGRHYEQYF. The CDR3 nucleotides read TGTGCCAGCAGGCCCTCTGGGCGCCACTACGAGCAGTACTTC.

The gene calls are TRBV10-1 and TRBJ2-5; tentative D call: TRBD2 (6 bases). Germline CDR1 and CDR2: WNHNN and SYGVQD (reference sequence). Trimming shortened V by 1 base and J by 5 bases, and 26 bases separated the two germline ends. The CDR3 length is 19 residues. CDR3 DNA sequence: TGCGCCAGCAGTGAGTTTCACGGAGGGACCTCCGCCAAAAGGGAGACCCAGTACTTC. Protein sequence: CASSEFHGGTSAKRETQYF.

There are a few counts of this clone. The chain is built from TRBV6-5 and TRBJ2-5; D tentatively fits TRBD1 or TRBD2 (5 bases each). CDR1 is MNHEY and CDR2 is SVGAGI in the germline V gene. The CDR3 is 13 residues long. Trimming took off 5 bases at V and 10 bases at J, with 17 bases between the two ends. CDR3 in amino acids: CASSTPGRGSQYF. DNA for the CDR3: TGTGCCAGCAGTACGCCGGGACGGGGTAGCCAGTACTTC.

The gene calls are TRBV19 and TRBJ1-4; TRBD1 matches 8 bases. Germline-derived CDR1 and CDR2 are LNHDA and SQIVND (reference sequence). The V segment lost 9 bases and the J segment 0 bases; nucleotides outside the gene matches: 9. This CDR3 has 16 residues. Written as DNA, the CDR3 is TGTGCCAGCCAGGGACAGGTCAAAGCAACTAATGAAAAACTGTTTTTT. This codes for CASQGQVKATNEKLFF.

The genes are TRBV6-1 and TRBJ1-1; no clear D. The CDR3 has 13 amino acids. CDR1 is MNHNS and CDR2 is SASEGT in the germline V gene. V lost 6 bases and J lost 5, with 13 bases in between. The CDR3, as DNA: TGTGCCAGCAGGCGCGGGATCTTAACTGAAGCTTTCTTT. As protein: CASRRGILTEAFF.

J is TRBJ2-7 and V is TRBV29-1; weak D call: TRBD1 (5 bases). The V end lost 1 base, the J end lost 2 bases, and 12 bases lay between the germline ends. CDR3 size: 14 residues. CDR1 and CDR2 (germline): SQVTM, ANQGSEA. Here the CDR3 DNA reads TGCAGCGTTGAAGGGGGTGGCAGGGCCTACGAGCAGTACTTC. Translated, it gives CSVEGGGRAYEQYF.

This chain connects TRBV6-5 to TRBJ2-2; 11 nucleotides align to TRBD1. The V gene's germline CDR1 is MNHEY and CDR2 SVGAGI. Trimming cost V 1 base and J 6 bases; bases outside gene matches: 4. This CDR3 contains 16 residues. Written as DNA, the CDR3 is TGTGCCAGCAGTTACTTCCGGACAGGGGGCCCCGGGGAGCTGTTTTTT. Encoded protein: CASSYFRTGGPGELFF.

V usage is TRBV5-1 and J usage is TRBJ2-7, with D maybe TRBD2 (5 bases). V was cut by 4 bases and J by 5 bases, with 19 bases left in between. The germline gives CDR1 SGHRS, CDR2 YFSETQ. The CDR3 sequence is 15 residues long. The CDR3 reads CASSRKHEGFNEQYF. CDR3 nucleotide sequence: TGCGCCAGCAGCCGCAAACACGAGGGATTCAACGAGCAGTACTTC.

This clone has just a few counts. J is TRBJ2-7 and V is TRBV18; 7 bases agree with TRBD1. Germline CDR1 KGHSH, CDR2 LQKENI. Trimming at V came to 4 bases and at J to 3 bases, leaving 6 bases not matched to a gene. This CDR3 region has 14 residues. The CDR3 DNA reads TGTGCCAGCTCACGAACGGACAGGCACTACGAGCAGTACTTC. It yields the protein CASSRTDRHYEQYF. Full variable domain (missing parts from reference TRBV18 and TRBJ2-7): NAGVMQNPRHLVRRRGQEARLRCSPMKGHSHVYWYRQLPEEGLKFMVYLQKENIIDESGMPKERFSAEFPKEGPSILRIQQVVRGDSAAYFCASSRTDRHYEQYFGPGTRLTVT.

This sequence joins TRBV6-5 and TRBJ2-7; tentatively, D is TRBD2 (7 bases). The CDR3 runs to 16 residues. Trimming cost V 1 base and J 1 base, with 14 bases left between them. Germline CDR1 and CDR2: MNHEY and SVGAGI. The CDR3, as DNA: TGTGCCAGCAGTTACTGGGGGGGGCGAGGGTCCTACGAGCAGTACTTC. Residues: CASSYWGGRGSYEQYF.

The V and J genes are TRBV9 and TRBJ2-1; D is unresolved. V shed 2 bases and J shed 10 bases, with 16 bases lying between them. Germline V gene lookup returns CDR1 SGDLS and CDR2 YYNGEE. The CDR3 is 14 amino acids. The CDR3 DNA reads as TGTGCCAGCAGCGTCCAAGTAGGTGTGGCGGAGCAGTTCTTC. Encoded protein: CASSVQVGVAEQFF.

The CDR3 DNA is TGTGCCAGCTCACTGTCCCGGGGGAACACTGAAGCTTTCTTT. Its translation is CASSLSRGNTEAFF. V gene TRBV2 combines with J gene TRBJ1-1; no clear D gene. Between the trimmed V and J ends, which lost 8 bases and 1 base, there was a span of 14 bases. The length of the CDR3 is 14 residues. Germline V lookup: CDR1 SNHLY, CDR2 FYNNEI.

The rearrangement uses TRBV2 and TRBJ2-7; TRBD1 or TRBD2 may be the D gene (6 bases each). The CDR3 totals 13 residues. The V end was cut by 8 bases, the J end by 3 bases, with 14 bases between. Germline CDR1 SNHLY, CDR2 FYNNEI. The CDR3 here is CASYGGMSYEQYF. In DNA, the CDR3 is TGTGCCAGCTACGGGGGCATGAGCTACGAGCAGTACTTC. Full variable domain (rest looked up from reference TRBV2 and TRBJ2-7): EPEVTQTPSHQVTQMGQEVILRCVPISNHLYFYWYRQILGQKVEFLVSFYNNEISEKSEIFDDQFSVERPDGSNFTLKIRSTKLEDSAMYFCASYGGMSYEQYFGPGTRLTVT.

The count of this clone is one. V gene TRBV19 combines with J gene TRBJ2-1, with 12 bases matching TRBD2. The CDR3 consists of 15 residues. Looked up from germline, CDR1 is LNHDA and CDR2 is SQIVND (reference sequence). Trimming cost V 7 bases and J 5 bases; bases outside gene matches: 6. CDR3 bases: TGTGCCAGTAACCGACTAGCGGGAGTTGACAATGAGCAGTTCTTC. Its translation is CASNRLAGVDNEQFF.

J is TRBJ2-7 and V is TRBV21-1; the D call TRBD2 from the table was never checked on the DNA. TRBV21-1 is recorded as a pseudogene. The CDR3 extends over 16 amino acids. This chain's CDR3 is CASSPLGDSHSYEQYF. The DNA for the CDR3 is TGTGCCAGCAGCCCCCTAGGGGACTCACACTCCTACGAGCAGTACTTC.

The V gene is TRBV19, the J gene TRBJ2-1; a possible D gene is TRBD2 (5 bases). The CDR3 spans 15 residues. Germline assignment: CDR1 LNHDA and CDR2 SQIVND (reference sequence). V was shortened by 4 bases and J by 0 bases, with 10 bases between the two germline ends. The CDR3 spells CASSTGGSSYNEQFF. The CDR3 coding sequence is TGTGCCAGTAGTACAGGAGGAAGCTCCTACAATGAGCAGTTCTTC.

The J gene is TRBJ2-3, the V gene TRBV11-2; the match to TRBD2 covers 8 bases. After removal of 4 bases from V and 2 bases from J, the junction contained 11 bases not matched to a gene. The germline CDR1 and CDR2 sequences are SGHAT and FQNNGV. CDR3 size: 17 residues. The CDR3 sequence: CASSSETSEHNTDTQYF. The CDR3, as DNA: TGTGCCAGCAGCTCCGAGACTAGCGAGCATAACACAGATACGCAGTATTTT.

This clone turned up a few times. The chain links TRBV6-6 to TRBJ2-4; no firm D call. Germline assignment: CDR1 MNHNY and CDR2 SVGAGI (reference sequence). The CDR3 length is 13 residues. V was pared by 10 bases and J by 0 bases, with 10 bases between. CDR3 loop: CATYGLAKNIQYF. The DNA of the CDR3 is TGTGCCACCTACGGTCTAGCCAAAAACATTCAGTACTTC.

The chain has TRBV27 and TRBJ2-7; D is possibly TRBD1 (6 bases). Per germline, CDR1 MNHEY and CDR2 SMNVEV (reference sequence). Trimming removed 5 bases at V and 2 bases at J, with 22 bases between. The CDR3 sequence is 17 residues long. The CDR3: CASSLRTGSPFTYEQYF. As DNA, the CDR3 is TGTGCCAGCAGTCTACGAACAGGGTCGCCTTTCACCTACGAGCAGTACTTC.

This chain joins TRBV29-1 and TRBJ2-2; TRBD1 might be the D (5 bases). The CDR3 is 13 residues long. The germline gives CDR1 SQVTM, CDR2 ANQGSEA. The V end lost 4 bases, the J end lost 6 bases, and 12 bases lay between the germline ends. CDR3 DNA: TGCAGCGTTGGGGGCCGCCGGGCCGGGGAGCTGTTTTTT. Its translation is CSVGGRRAGELFF.

V and J are TRBV4-1 and TRBJ2-7; no clear D gene. CDR1 is MGHRA and CDR2 is YSYEKL in the germline V gene. V gave up 4 bases and J gave up 2 bases, with 18 bases separating them. The CDR3 loop spans 16 amino acids. In nucleotides, the CDR3 is TGCGCCAGCAGCCGGTACCTGGAGCGATTGGCCTACGAGCAGTACTTC. Protein: CASSRYLERLAYEQYF.

The chain joins TRBV7-9 to TRBJ2-1, with D unresolved. The V gene's germline CDR1 is SEHNR and CDR2 FQNEAQ (reference sequence). V dropped 3 bases and J dropped 11 bases, with 8 bases sitting between them. The CDR3 consists of 11 residues. CDR3 nucleotides: TGTGCCAGCAGCTTTAGACTGCAGCAGTTCTTC. It specifies CASSFRLQQFF.

The CDR3 protein is CASSQDHNVSPPYEQYF. The CDR3 DNA sequence: TGCGCCAGCAGCCAAGACCACAACGTATCTCCACCCTACGAGCAGTACTTC. The J gene is TRBJ2-7, the V gene TRBV4-1; D remains ambiguous. Germline V gene data show CDR1 as MGHRA and CDR2 as YSYEKL. The ends were cut back, 0 bases at V and 2 bases at J, with 17 bases in the middle. This CDR3 is built from 17 residues.

The V call is TRBV7-9, the J call TRBJ2-5; D is unresolved. V was trimmed by 1 base and J by 5 bases, leaving 5 bases between them. This CDR3 is 12 amino acids long. Germline CDR1 SEHNR, CDR2 FQNEAQ (reference sequence). The DNA of the CDR3 is TGTGCCAGCAGCTTAGAGGTGGAGACCCAGTACTTC. It encodes CASSLEVETQYF.